The 25 T cell receptor beta chains presented below share a single source sample, sequenced in a study of T cell changes during pregnancy in multiple sclerosis (dated by TCRdb to between 2019 and 2020). The library relied on the immunoSEQ multiplex PCR assay. The source is immuneACCESS, and TCRdb retained only in-frame sequences with V and J called. Part of the clones is not carried over; for the studies checked, unresolved V genes explain less than half of this, and the remainder is unexplained. The sample table holds some 77,000 clones, of which more than 90% were seen once. The ten largest clones represent around 0.2% of the sample. Sequenced here: CD4+ T cells from peripheral blood mononuclear cells, sampled before pregnancy. The source is a female donor with multiple sclerosis, enrolled in a pregnancy study.

In this sample, this clone turned up once. The chain is built from TRBV6-5 and TRBJ1-2; weak D call: TRBD1 (5 bases). The germline V and J ends were trimmed by 6 bases and 4 bases, with 12 bases remaining between them. Germline V gene data show CDR1 as MNHEY and CDR2 as SVGAGI. This CDR3 comprises 13 residues. The CDR3 sequence: CASSLTVSYGYTF. CDR3 in DNA: TGTGCCAGCAGCCTGACAGTCTCCTATGGCTACACCTTC.

The chain links TRBV19 to TRBJ2-1; tentative D call: TRBD2 (6 bases). The V gene lost 2 bases and the J gene lost 9 bases, with 8 bases spanning the gap. The CDR3 runs 12 residues. Per germline, CDR1 LNHDA and CDR2 SQIVND (reference sequence). The CDR3 DNA follows: TGTGCCAGTAGTATATACGGGGGTGAGCAGTTCTTC. It translates to CASSIYGGEQFF.

This clone appeared once. This chain joins TRBV19 and TRBJ2-5; the D gene is possibly TRBD1 (5 bases). Germline CDR1 is LNHDA and CDR2 is SQIVND (reference sequence). The CDR3 spans 15 residues. Trimming took 4 bases from V and 1 from J, leaving 13 bases between them. The CDR3 loop reads CASSTQTGAQETQYF. In nucleotides, the CDR3 is TGTGCCAGTAGTACTCAAACAGGCGCCCAAGAGACCCAGTACTTC.

V usage is TRBV28 and J usage is TRBJ2-3; a weak D match, TRBD1 (5 bases). The germline gives CDR1 MDHEN, CDR2 SYDVKM. The CDR3 has 16 amino acids. With 2 bases removed from V and 3 bases from J, the gap between germline ends came to 15 bases. Here the CDR3 reads CASSLGIQGPTDTQYF. The CDR3 DNA follows: TGTGCCAGCAGTTTAGGGATTCAGGGTCCAACAGATACGCAGTATTTT.

This chain joins TRBV5-4 and TRBJ2-7, with a tentative D call TRBD1 (6 bases). The CDR3 sequence is 13 residues long. V was cut by 4 bases and J by 3 bases, with 11 bases left in between. The V gene's germline CDR1 is SGHNT and CDR2 YYREEE (reference sequence). The CDR3 nucleotides are TGTGCCAGCAGCAGGACAGTCGGCTACGAGCAGTACTTC. Its translation is CASSRTVGYEQYF. Together with reference TRBV5-4 and TRBJ2-7, the CDR3 gives the full variable domain: ETGVTQSPTHLIKTRGQQVTLRCSSQSGHNTVSWYQQALGQGPQFIFQYYREEENGRGNFPPRFSGLQFPNYSSELNVNALELDDSALYLCASSRTVGYEQYFGPGTRLTVT.

The rearrangement uses TRBV5-1 and TRBJ1-6; D might be TRBD1 (6 bases). The length of the CDR3 is 14 residues. The V end lost 4 bases, the J end lost 7 bases, and 12 bases lay between the germline ends. CDR1 is SGHRS and CDR2 is YFSETQ in the germline V gene. CDR3 in amino acids: CASSPTGSNSPLHF. CDR3 bases: TGCGCCAGCAGCCCCACAGGGTCGAATTCACCCCTCCACTTT.

The chain uses TRBV7-9 and TRBJ1-1; D is perhaps TRBD1 (5 bases). Germline CDR1 and CDR2: SEHNR and FQNEAQ (reference sequence). V gave up 3 bases and J gave up 4 bases, with 9 bases separating them. This CDR3 comprises 13 residues. CDR3 coding DNA: TGTGCCAGCAGCTTCGGCAGGGCCACTGAAGCTTTCTTT. This codes for CASSFGRATEAFF.

J is TRBJ2-7 and V is TRBV2; D not certain. The germline gives CDR1 SNHLY, CDR2 FYNNEI. There are 11 residues in the CDR3. Between the trimmed V and J ends, which lost 7 bases and 5 bases, there was a span of 9 bases. CDR3 bases: TGTGCCAGCAACGACTTCGACGAGCAGTACTTC. Translation: CASNDFDEQYF.

V gene TRBV28 combines with J gene TRBJ1-3, with TRBD1 identical over 7 bases. CDR1 and CDR2 from the germline V gene are MDHEN and SYDVKM. This CDR3 comprises 14 residues. Losses at the gene ends were 4 bases for V and 2 bases for J; bases not matched to a gene: 2. The CDR3 loop is CASSWTGAGNTIYF. DNA for the CDR3: TGTGCCAGCAGTTGGACAGGAGCTGGAAACACCATATATTTT.

V is TRBV5-1 and J is TRBJ1-4, with D possibly being TRBD1 (5 bases). This CDR3 is built from 15 residues. Germline V CDR1 and CDR2: SGHRS, YFSETQ. V shed 0 bases and J shed 1 base, with 7 bases lying between them. The CDR3 reads CASSLGGETNEKLFF. The CDR3 DNA reads as TGCGCCAGCAGCTTGGGGGGGGAAACTAATGAAAAACTGTTTTTT.

This clone appeared once. The chain combines TRBV2 with TRBJ1-1; D unclear. Per germline, CDR1 SNHLY and CDR2 FYNNEI. This CDR3 contains 16 residues. V dropped 3 bases and J dropped 1 base, with 15 bases sitting between them. CDR3 sequence reads: CASSEVGISGNTEAFF. The CDR3, as DNA: TGTGCCAGCAGTGAGGTCGGTATATCCGGGAACACTGAAGCTTTCTTT.

The chain recombines TRBV30 with TRBJ1-6; 10 bases match TRBD1. The CDR3 covers 14 residues. After removal of 0 bases from V and 11 bases from J, the junction contained 4 bases not matched to a gene. CDR1 and CDR2 from the germline V gene are GTSNPN and SVGIG (reference sequence). The CDR3 DNA reads TGTGCCTGGAGTGTAGCGGGACAGGGGACACCCCTCCACTTT. Protein: CAWSVAGQGTPLHF.

The rearrangement uses TRBV7-2 and TRBJ1-6, with a possible D match to TRBD1 (6 bases). Germline V gene lookup returns CDR1 SGHTA and CDR2 FQGNSA. V lost 6 bases and J lost 6, with 18 bases in between. The CDR3 is made up of 16 amino acids. In nucleotides, the CDR3 is TGTGCCAGCAGTGTTGGGCACAGGGCCCCTAATTCACCCCTCCACTTT. Translation: CASSVGHRAPNSPLHF.

This clone was observed a single time. V usage is TRBV2 and J usage is TRBJ2-3, with 9 bases identical to TRBD2. The germline gives CDR1 SNHLY, CDR2 FYNNEI. The CDR3 covers 16 residues. J lost 7 bases, V lost 3 bases, and 11 bases had no gene match. The CDR3 protein is CASSDVGAGGRNTQYF. CDR3 sequence (DNA): TGTGCCAGCAGTGACGTCGGGGCGGGGGGGCGGAATACGCAGTATTTT.

The chain couples TRBV19 to TRBJ2-3, with TRBD2 matching over 10 bases. The germline V gene has CDR1 LNHDA and CDR2 SQIVND (reference sequence). CDR3 length: 14 amino acids. V lost 4 bases to trimming and J lost 4 bases; unmatched junction nucleotides: 2. In DNA, the CDR3 is TGTGCCAGTAGTACTCTAGCGGGGGCAGATACGCAGTATTTT. It encodes CASSTLAGADTQYF.

The V and J genes are TRBV19 and TRBJ2-1, with TRBD1 matching 9 bases. This CDR3 comprises 15 residues. CDR1 is LNHDA and CDR2 is SQIVND in the germline V gene (reference sequence). Trimming took 9 bases from V and 3 from J; bases not matched to a gene: 9. In nucleotides, the CDR3 is TGTGCCAGCAACAGGGGGCAACCCTACTACAATGAGCAGTTCTTC. Translated: CASNRGQPYYNEQFF.

The V gene is TRBV9, the J gene TRBJ2-1; 10 bases fit TRBD2. The CDR3 is made up of 18 amino acids. With 0 bases clipped from V and 0 bases from J, the junction kept 6 bases outside the gene matches. Germline CDR1 and CDR2: SGDLS and YYNGEE. The CDR3 loop is CASSVGLAGASSYNEQFF. The CDR3 nucleotides read TGTGCCAGCAGCGTAGGGCTAGCGGGGGCCAGCTCCTACAATGAGCAGTTCTTC.

The V and J genes are TRBV10-3 and TRBJ2-1; D is uncertain. V was shortened by 3 bases and J by 3 bases, with 6 bases between the two germline ends. The germline CDR1 and CDR2 sequences are ENHRY and SYGVKD. This CDR3 region has 13 residues. Here the CDR3 reads CAISDSFYNEQFF. For the CDR3, the DNA is TGTGCCATCAGTGATTCCTTCTACAATGAGCAGTTCTTC.

J is TRBJ1-2 and V is TRBV6-6; D is perhaps TRBD1 (6 bases). Looked up from germline, CDR1 is MNHNY and CDR2 is SVGAGI (reference sequence). The CDR3 has 13 amino acids. Trimming took off 8 bases at V and 5 bases at J, with 15 bases between the two ends. The CDR3, as DNA: TGTGCCAGCTCCTACAGGGCGGTATATGGCTACACCTTC. It codes for CASSYRAVYGYTF.

This clone was recorded only once. V gene TRBV10-3 combines with J gene TRBJ2-7; D uncertain. Trimming left V 0 bases short and J 5 bases short, with 11 bases between. This CDR3 has 14 residues. CDR1 is ENHRY and CDR2 is SYGVKD in the germline V gene. This CDR3 reads CAISESSARHEQYF. Written as DNA, the CDR3 is TGTGCCATCAGTGAGTCGAGTGCTCGCCACGAGCAGTACTTC.

CDR3 sequence (DNA): TGTGCCAGCTCACCCGCGACGGGATTCTCTGGAAACACCATATATTTT. Translation gives CASSPATGFSGNTIYF. The V call is TRBV18, the J call TRBJ1-3; D ambiguous. This CDR3 has 16 amino acids. Trimming took off 3 bases at V and 0 bases at J, with 12 bases between the two ends. Per the germline V gene, CDR1 is KGHSH and CDR2 is LQKENI.

The CDR3 region is CASSRDRGPGGYTF. DNA of the CDR3: TGTGCCAGCAGTAGGGACAGGGGTCCTGGAGGCTACACCTTC. V usage is TRBV7-9 and J usage is TRBJ1-2; 10 bases line up with TRBD1. The CDR3 is 14 residues long. The ends lost 6 bases at V and 8 bases at J; junction bases unmatched: 9. Germline V lookup: CDR1 SEHNR, CDR2 FQNEAQ (reference sequence).

The gene calls are TRBV27 and TRBJ1-2; 9 nucleotides agree with TRBD1. This CDR3 has 15 amino acids. Germline V lookup: CDR1 MNHEY, CDR2 SMNVEV (reference sequence). V shed 2 bases and J 4 bases; nucleotides not matched to a gene: 5. The CDR3 sequence: CASSLTGQGVYGYTF. For the CDR3, the DNA is TGTGCCAGCAGTTTAACGGGACAGGGAGTCTATGGCTACACCTTC.

The chain links TRBV27 to TRBJ1-5, with 8 bases lining up with TRBD1. V was clipped by 8 bases and J by 2 bases; unmatched bases: 11. Germline CDR1 is MNHEY and CDR2 is SMNVEV (reference sequence). The CDR3 spans 16 residues. CDR3 loop: CASSQGAALGNQPQHF. CDR3 DNA: TGTGCCAGCTCCCAGGGGGCGGCACTCGGCAATCAGCCCCAGCATTTT.

The DNA for the CDR3 is TGTGCCAGCAGATGGGACACTCCGACTGAAGCTTTCTTT. It specifies CASRWDTPTEAFF. This chain joins TRBV6-1 and TRBJ1-1, with D possibly TRBD1 on 6 matching bases. Germline CDR1 and CDR2: MNHNS and SASEGT. CDR3 size: 13 residues. V shed 6 bases and J shed 5 bases, with 13 bases lying between them.